These T cell receptor beta chains were read from a single sample in a study of T cells in Graves' hyperthyroidism and ophthalmopathy. Using its own MiXCR run on the multiplex PCR reads, TCRdb lists one record per CDR3 protein. Of 300,000 to 400,000 distinct CDR3 sequences in the sample, about 13% were seen once. The sequenced sample was blood. The receptors shown here come from a woman aged 18-35 years with Graves' hyperthyroidism. Both conserved end residues are part of each CDR3. Each record gives: J gene, V gene, CDR3 protein.

>TRBJ2-7|TRBV6-2/TRBV6-3
CASSLPGTGPTYEQYF
>TRBJ1-1|TRBV10-3
CATYQGGAFF
>TRBJ1-1|TRBV6-1
CASRLGENTEAFF
>TRBJ2-7|TRBV19
CASSRRIDTYEQYF
>TRBJ1-3|TRBV12-3/TRBV12-4
CASSLWTPDNTIYF
>TRBJ2-4|TRBV7-9
CASSTYRVSVKNIQYF
>TRBJ2-4|TRBV5-4
CASSYTSGLAKNIQYF
>TRBJ2-1|TRBV5-1
CASSLPGLAGGGSERYNEQFF
>TRBJ2-6|TRBV4-1
CASSQGSGVRGANVLTF
>TRBJ2-5|TRBV24-1
CATSDALPTQYF
>TRBJ2-3|TRBV28
CASSPGAYTDTQYF
>TRBJ1-1|TRBV7-9
CASSQDQNTEAFF
>TRBJ1-2|TRBV19
CASSVPRVGDGYTF
>TRBJ2-7|TRBV20-1
CSASPGDEQYF
>TRBJ1-5|TRBV4-3
CASSRDFKQPQHF
>TRBJ2-5|TRBV2
CASTGTSGRETQYF
>TRBJ2-3|TRBV10-3
CAIREREVRSDTQYF
>TRBJ2-3|TRBV4-2
CASSQEGVTQYF
>TRBJ2-4|TRBV6-2/TRBV6-3
CASSSPDSIAKNIQYF
>TRBJ1-1|TRBV11-2
CASSFAGGLGTEAFF
>TRBJ2-1|TRBV15
CATLGGTASAKTYNEQFF
>TRBJ2-7|TRBV3-1
CASSQRDRGYEQYF
>TRBJ2-1|TRBV11-2
CASSLDRGNEQFF
>TRBJ2-2|TRBV7-3
CASSRDSNTGELFF
>TRBJ2-1|TRBV7-9
CASSLTAGGDEQFF